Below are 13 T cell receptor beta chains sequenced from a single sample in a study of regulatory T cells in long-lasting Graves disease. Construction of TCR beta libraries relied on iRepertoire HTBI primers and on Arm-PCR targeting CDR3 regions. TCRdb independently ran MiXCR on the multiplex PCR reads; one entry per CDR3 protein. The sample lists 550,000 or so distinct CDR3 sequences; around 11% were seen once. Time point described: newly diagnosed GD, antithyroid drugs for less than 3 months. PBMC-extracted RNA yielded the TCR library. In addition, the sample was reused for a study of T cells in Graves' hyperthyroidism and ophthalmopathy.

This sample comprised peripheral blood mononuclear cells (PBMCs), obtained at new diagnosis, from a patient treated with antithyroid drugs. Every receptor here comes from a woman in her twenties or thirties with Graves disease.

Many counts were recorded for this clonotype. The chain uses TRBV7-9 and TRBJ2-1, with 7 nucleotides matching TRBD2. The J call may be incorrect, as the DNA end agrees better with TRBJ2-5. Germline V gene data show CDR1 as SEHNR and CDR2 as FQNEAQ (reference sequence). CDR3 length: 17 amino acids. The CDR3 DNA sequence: TGTGCCAGCAGCGCACCCCTTCTACTAGCGCCAGGGGAGACCCAGTACTTC. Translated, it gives CASSAPLLLAPGETQYF.

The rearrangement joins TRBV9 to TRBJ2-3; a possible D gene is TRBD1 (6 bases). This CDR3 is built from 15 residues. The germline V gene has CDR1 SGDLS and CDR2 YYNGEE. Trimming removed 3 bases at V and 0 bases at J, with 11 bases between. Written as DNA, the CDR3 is TGTGCCAGCAGCGCAGGACAGATTAGCACAGATACGCAGTATTTT. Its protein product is CASSAGQISTDTQYF.

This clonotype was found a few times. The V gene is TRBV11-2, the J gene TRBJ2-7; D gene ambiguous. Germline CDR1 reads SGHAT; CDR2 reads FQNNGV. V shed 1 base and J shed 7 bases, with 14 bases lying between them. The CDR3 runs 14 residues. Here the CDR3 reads CASSLANPAGEQYF. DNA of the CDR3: TGTGCCAGCAGCTTAGCTAATCCGGCTGGAGAGCAGTACTTC.

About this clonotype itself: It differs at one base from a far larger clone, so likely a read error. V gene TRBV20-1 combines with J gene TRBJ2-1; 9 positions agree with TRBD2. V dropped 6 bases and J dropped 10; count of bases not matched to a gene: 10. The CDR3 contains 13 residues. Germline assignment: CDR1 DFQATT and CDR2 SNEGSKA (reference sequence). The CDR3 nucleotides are TGCAGTGCCGTAGCGGGAGACTCCTACGAGCAGTTCTTC. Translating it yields CSAVAGDSYEQFF.

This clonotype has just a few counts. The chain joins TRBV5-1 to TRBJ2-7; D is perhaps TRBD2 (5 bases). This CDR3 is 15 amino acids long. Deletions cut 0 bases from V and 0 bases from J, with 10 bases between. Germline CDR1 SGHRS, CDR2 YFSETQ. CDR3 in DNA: TGCGCCAGCAGCTTGGGACCTAGCCTCTCCTACGAGCAGTACTTC. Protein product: CASSLGPSLSYEQYF.

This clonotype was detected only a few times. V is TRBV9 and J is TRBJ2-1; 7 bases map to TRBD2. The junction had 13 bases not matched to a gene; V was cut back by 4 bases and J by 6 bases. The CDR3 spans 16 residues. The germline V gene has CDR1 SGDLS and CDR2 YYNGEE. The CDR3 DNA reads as TGTGCCAGCAGCCCAACGGTCGTCCCGGGGGGCAATGAGCAGTTCTTC. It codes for CASSPTVVPGGNEQFF. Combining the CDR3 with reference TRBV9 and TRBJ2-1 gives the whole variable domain DSGVTQTPKHLITATGQRVTLRCSPRSGDLSVYWYQQSLDQGLQFLIQYYNGEERAKGNILERFSAQQFPDLHSELNLSSLELGDSALYFCASSPTVVPGGNEQFFGPGTRLTVL.

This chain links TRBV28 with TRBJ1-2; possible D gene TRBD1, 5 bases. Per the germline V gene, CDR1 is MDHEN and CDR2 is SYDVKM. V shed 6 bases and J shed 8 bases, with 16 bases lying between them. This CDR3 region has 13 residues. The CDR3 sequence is CASRNPGPEGYTF. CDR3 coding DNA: TGTGCCAGCAGAAATCCGGGACCCGAGGGCTACACCTTC.

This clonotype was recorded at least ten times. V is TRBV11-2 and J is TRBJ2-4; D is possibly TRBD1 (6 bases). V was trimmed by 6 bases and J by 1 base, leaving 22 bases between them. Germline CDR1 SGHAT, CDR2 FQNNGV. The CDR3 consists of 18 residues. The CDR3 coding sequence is TGTGCCAGCAGTGGTGCAGGGGTCTCCGTCGGCGCCAAAAACATTCAGTACTTC. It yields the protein CASSGAGVSVGAKNIQYF.

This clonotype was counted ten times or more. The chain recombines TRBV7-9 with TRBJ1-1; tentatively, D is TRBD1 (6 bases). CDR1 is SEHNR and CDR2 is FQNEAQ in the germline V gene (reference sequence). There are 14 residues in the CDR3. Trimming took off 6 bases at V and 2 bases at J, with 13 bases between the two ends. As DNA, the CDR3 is TGTGCCAGCAGTTATACAGGGATTAACACTGAAGCTTTCTTT. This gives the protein CASSYTGINTEAFF.

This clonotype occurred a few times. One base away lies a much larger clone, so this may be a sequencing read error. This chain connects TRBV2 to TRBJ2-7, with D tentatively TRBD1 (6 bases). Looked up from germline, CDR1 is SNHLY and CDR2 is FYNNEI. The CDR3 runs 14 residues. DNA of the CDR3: TGTGCCAGCAGTGAATATGGACAGAACTACGAGCGGTACTTC. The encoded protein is CASSEYGQNYERYF.

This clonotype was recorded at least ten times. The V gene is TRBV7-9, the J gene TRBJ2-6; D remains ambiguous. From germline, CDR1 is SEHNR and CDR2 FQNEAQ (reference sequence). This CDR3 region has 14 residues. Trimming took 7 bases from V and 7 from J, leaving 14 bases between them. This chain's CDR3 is CASTEVVFANVLTF. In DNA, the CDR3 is TGTGCCAGCACAGAAGTCGTTTTTGCCAACGTCCTGACTTTC. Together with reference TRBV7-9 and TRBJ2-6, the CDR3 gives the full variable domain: DTGVSQNPRHKITKRGQNVTFRCDPISEHNRLYWYRQTLGQGPEFLTYFQNEAQLEKSRLLSDRFSAERPKGSFSTLEIQRTEQGDSAMYLCASTEVVFANVLTFGAGSRLTVL.

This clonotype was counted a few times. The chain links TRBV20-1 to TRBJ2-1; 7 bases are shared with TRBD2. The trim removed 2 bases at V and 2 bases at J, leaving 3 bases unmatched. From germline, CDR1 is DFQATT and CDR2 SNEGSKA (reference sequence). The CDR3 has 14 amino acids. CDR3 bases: TGCAGTGCTAGACCCCTAGCGGCCTACAATGAGCAGTTCTTC. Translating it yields CSARPLAAYNEQFF.

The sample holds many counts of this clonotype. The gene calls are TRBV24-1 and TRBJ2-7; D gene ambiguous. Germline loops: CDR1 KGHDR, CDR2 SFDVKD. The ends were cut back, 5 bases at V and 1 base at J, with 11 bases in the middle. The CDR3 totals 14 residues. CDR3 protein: CATSGFRASYEQYF. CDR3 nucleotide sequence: TGTGCCACCAGTGGATTCCGGGCATCCTACGAGCAGTACTTC.